The entry that follows covers one T cell receptor (beta chain) sequence. Its antigen is undetermined. It may be a read error: a sequence one base away is much more abundant. Lacking the conserved final phenylalanine or tryptophan, this CDR3 likely reflects a read error. The data stem from a study of human T cells and chemical hapten exposure. Study information: It was small differences in pooled library volume that mainly caused per-sample TCR yields to vary. Study-level findings and limits: The number of TCRs over 1 in 1000 frequency stayed unchanged after DPC.

V was shortened by 3 bases and J by 5 bases, with 10 bases between the two germline ends. Germline loops: CDR1 LGHDT, CDR2 YNNKEL (reference sequence). The CDR3 is 13 amino acids. Regarding time point: healthy volunteer bleed at 2 weeks. Unfractionated whole blood was the source of the extracted total RNA. Unique molecular identifiers were affixed to discrete cDNA molecules within the library. In the study's own analysis: Counts of TCRs in each sample centred on a median of about 95,000 and extended from approximately 25,000 to 650,000. One entry per CDR3 protein results from TCRdb running MiXCR on the RACE reads. TCRdb's processing, not the authors', yielded these V and J calls. This sample has roughly 120,000 distinct CDR3 sequences, with approximately 9.5% found just once.

The source of this sequence is a male donor in good health. Some clones in this sample may be carry-over from other donors' samples. The V call is TRBV3-1, the J call TRBJ1-1, with TRBD1 as a possible D gene (5 bases). Source material: whole blood. The CDR3 here is CASSHRTHTEAFS. The CDR3 coding sequence is TGTGCCAGCAGCCATCGGACACATACTGAAGCTTTCTCT.